This TCR beta chain stems from a study of Graves' ophthalmopathy and Graves' hyperthyroidism. The CDR3 length is 21 residues. Germline lookup yields CDR1 SGHNT and CDR2 YENEEA. The J segment lost 2 bases and the V segment lost 1 base, leaving 12 bases of the junction unmatched. This clonotype appeared a single time. Researchers took RNA transcripts and amplified TCR beta CDR3 regions from them. The library came from an HTBI-primed first-round RT-PCR and a second-round multiplex PCR. TCRdb ran MiXCR on the multiplex PCR reads and lists one entry per CDR3 protein. This repertoire shows hundreds of thousands of distinct CDR3 sequences, about 24% found once; its top ten account for roughly 6.9%.

The sequencing sample was made of peripheral blood. This sequence was found in a woman between 18 and 29 years old with stable Graves' hyperthyroidism. Some clones in this sample may be carry-over from other donors' samples. The chain joins TRBV11-3 to TRBJ2-2; 14 bases line up with TRBD2. For the CDR3, the DNA is TGTGCCAGCAGCTTAGGGGGACAGACGGGACTAGCGGGAGTAAACACCGGGGAGCTGTTTTTT. Its protein is CASSLGGQTGLAGVNTGELFF.